The rows below give T cell receptor beta chains drawn from one sample of a study of cytomegalovirus exposure and HLA in healthy donors. Measured with immunoSEQ multiplex PCR; TCRdb has only the in-frame clones, and not every one. The sample has some 130,000 clones; around 75% are singletons. Sequencing was done on a sample of PBMCs. The source is a man in his thirties or forties in good health and CMV-seronegative. Each CDR3 is given with its conserved first and last residue. D genes are given only for firm matches. Rows give clone size only sometimes, using once, few, many, or a class for an expanded clone.

CDR3nt | CDR3aa | v_gene | d_gene | abundance | j_gene
TGTGCCAGCGGGATCCGGGAATATGGCTACACCTTC | CASGIREYGYTF | TRBV6-5 | - | - | TRBJ1-2
TGTGCCAGCAGTTCTCCCGTGGGGGCTCTGGGCTACACCTTC | CASSSPVGALGYTF | TRBV28 | - | - | TRBJ1-2
TGTGCCTGGGCCCCGAGGCTTTGGGGGGACAATGAGCAGTTCTTC | CAWAPRLWGDNEQFF | TRBV30 | - | - | TRBJ2-1
TGTGCCAGCAGCTTGGGGCCCGGGACAGGGGGCGGCGGGAGTCAGCCCCAGCATTTT | CASSLGPGTGGGGSQPQHF | TRBV5-4 | TRBD1 | few | TRBJ1-5
TGTGCCACCAGCACCGGGACTAGCGGGGGGGCCCAGCAGTTCTTC | CATSTGTSGGAQQFF | TRBV15 | TRBD2 | - | TRBJ2-1
TGTGCCAGCAGCCTCGGGACACCAAATCAGCCCCAGCATTTT | CASSLGTPNQPQHF | TRBV2 | - | once | TRBJ1-5
TGTGCCAGCAGCCGAGTAGCAGACCAGTACAATGAGCAGTTCTTC | CASSRVADQYNEQFF | TRBV7-2 | - | - | TRBJ2-1
TGTGCCAGCAGCGCGGGACAGGCCACTGAAGCTTTCTTT | CASSAGQATEAFF | TRBV9 | TRBD1 | - | TRBJ1-1
TGTGCCAGCAGTTTCTACTCAACTACCTACGAGCAGTACTTC | CASSFYSTTYEQYF | TRBV28 | - | - | TRBJ2-7
TGCAGCGTTGAAGAAGGGGGGGGGTTTCACGGCCCGTTCTTC | CSVEEGGGFHGPFF | TRBV29-1 | - | - | TRBJ2-1
TGTGCCAGCAGCTTAGGGTGGGTAGCGAACACTGAAGCTTTCTTT | CASSLGWVANTEAFF | TRBV7-2 | - | - | TRBJ1-1
TGTGCCAGCAAGCCAGGGGTGGCGTACGAGCAGTACTTC | CASKPGVAYEQYF | TRBV6-5 | - | - | TRBJ2-7
TGTGCCAGCAGTTTACCAGGGGGATACGAGCAGTACTTC | CASSLPGGYEQYF | TRBV28 | TRBD1 | - | TRBJ2-7
TGTGCCAGCAGTGAAGCGCTTTTGGGGGGGCAGGGCGAGCAGTACTTC | CASSEALLGGQGEQYF | TRBV6-1 | - | - | TRBJ2-7
TGTGCCAGCAGTTCTTGGCAGGGGCATAATTTT | CASSSWQGHNF | TRBV28 | - | - | TRBJ1-4
TGTGCCACCTCCGTAGCGGGGCGCATGGATGAGCAGTTCTTC | CATSVAGRMDEQFF | TRBV6-5 | TRBD2 | few | TRBJ2-1
TGTGCCAGCAGTGAAGACGGTTACAAAAACATTCAGTACTTC | CASSEDGYKNIQYF | TRBV6-1 | - | - | TRBJ2-4
TGCGCCAGCAGTGGGGTACTGGAGTTTTCAGATACGCAGTATTTT | CASSGVLEFSDTQYF | TRBV10-2 | - | few | TRBJ2-3
TGCGCCAGCAGCTTGGTCTCTACAGGGACGGATACGCAGTATTTT | CASSLVSTGTDTQYF | TRBV5-1 | - | - | TRBJ2-3
TGTGCCAGCAGCCGTGAACGGGAAACCTACGAGCAGTACTTC | CASSRERETYEQYF | TRBV6-1 | - | - | TRBJ2-7
TGTGCCTGGAGTGGGACATCACATGGCTACACCTTC | CAWSGTSHGYTF | TRBV30 | - | once | TRBJ1-2
TGTGCCAGCAGTGGGGGGGAGGTCTTCTTGGGGGTGAACACTGAAGCTTTCTTT | CASSGGEVFLGVNTEAFF | TRBV2 | - | - | TRBJ1-1
TGTGCCTGGAGTGTCGGACAGGAGACCTGCGCTTTCTTT | CAWSVGQETCAFF | TRBV30 | TRBD1 | - | TRBJ1-1
TGCGCCAGCAGCTTGAATGGACAGGGCCAAGAGACCCAGTACTTC | CASSLNGQGQETQYF | TRBV5-1 | TRBD1 | - | TRBJ2-5
TGTGCCAGCAGCCGTTACGGGACTAGCGCCTACGAGCAGTACTTC | CASSRYGTSAYEQYF | TRBV7-2 | TRBD2 | - | TRBJ2-7
TGCGCCAGCAGCTTGAGCGGGGGGGGGCAAGAGACCCAGTACTTC | CASSLSGGGQETQYF | TRBV5-1 | TRBD2 | - | TRBJ2-5